The 18 T cell receptor beta chains in this list originate from one sample, sequenced in a study of blood T cell repertoires in COVID-19. The table came from immunoSEQ multiplex PCR; TCRdb's copy has only in-frame clones and leaves some out. Of around 170,000 clones listed, 78% are singletons. Sequencing was carried out using peripheral blood. These TCRs come from an elderly woman with acute or convalescent COVID-19.

The V call is TRBV5-1, the J call TRBJ2-7; D may be TRBD1 (6 bases). The V and J ends lost 0 bases and 1 base respectively, with 8 bases between them. The CDR3 consists of 14 residues. Germline CDR1 reads SGHRS; CDR2 reads YFSETQ. The CDR3: CASSLAGESYEQYF. DNA of the CDR3: TGCGCCAGCAGCTTGGCAGGGGAATCCTACGAGCAGTACTTC. Variable domain in full (rest from reference TRBV5-1 and TRBJ2-7): KAGVTQTPRYLIKTRGQQVTLSCSPISGHRSVSWYQQTPGQGLQFLFEYFSETQRNKGNFPGRFSGRQFSNSRSEMNVSTLELGDSALYLCASSLAGESYEQYFGPGTRLTVT.

The sample holds a few counts of this clone. The rearrangement links TRBV7-9 to TRBJ1-2; D is undetermined. The CDR3 spans 14 residues. In germline, CDR1 is SEHNR, CDR2 FQNEAQ (reference sequence). Trimming removed 0 bases from V and 2 bases from J, with 7 bases in between. The CDR3: CASSLARQNYGYTF. For the CDR3, the DNA is TGTGCCAGCAGCTTAGCGCGGCAGAACTATGGCTACACCTTC.

The rearrangement joins TRBV11-2 to TRBJ2-6; no definite D call. Germline lookup yields CDR1 SGHAT and CDR2 FQNNGV. V was trimmed by 5 bases and J by 1 base, leaving 3 bases between them. There are 13 residues in the CDR3. The CDR3 DNA reads as TGTGCCAGCAGCGTATCTGGGGCCAACGTCCTGACTTTC. This gives the protein CASSVSGANVLTF.

A few counts support this clone. CDR3 bases: TGCGCCAGCCAAGAACAGGGGTGGATTAACAACGAGCAGTACTTC. Its protein is CASQEQGWINNEQYF. The chain carries TRBV5-1 and TRBJ2-7; 7 bases align to TRBD1. Germline assignment: CDR1 SGHRS and CDR2 YFSETQ. CDR3 length: 15 residues. Germline trimming cut 7 bases from V and 5 bases from J; bases unmatched to any gene: 15. The variable domain in full, with the rest retrieved from reference TRBV5-1 and TRBJ2-7, is KAGVTQTPRYLIKTRGQQVTLSCSPISGHRSVSWYQQTPGQGLQFLFEYFSETQRNKGNFPGRFSGRQFSNSRSEMNVSTLELGDSALYLCASQEQGWINNEQYFGPGTRLTVT.

The gene calls are TRBV18 and TRBJ1-2; D is ambiguous. V was pared by 4 bases and J by 0 bases, with 9 bases between. The CDR3 runs 14 residues. In germline, CDR1 is KGHSH, CDR2 LQKENI. CDR3 nucleotides: TGTGCCAGCTCACTACAAGAATCTAACTATGGCTACACCTTC. Protein sequence: CASSLQESNYGYTF.

The chain joins TRBV10-3 to TRBJ1-6; D not certain. Trimming cost V 0 bases and J 16 bases, with 10 bases left between them. Germline V gene data show CDR1 as ENHRY and CDR2 as SYGVKD. CDR3 length: 12 residues. The CDR3 is CAISESRGPLHF. The CDR3 DNA is TGTGCCATCAGTGAGTCGAGAGGCCCGCTCCACTTT.

The chain joins TRBV3-1 (or the pseudogene TRBV3-2) to TRBJ1-3; the D gene is possibly TRBD1 (5 bases). The ends were cut back, 0 bases at V and 7 bases at J, with 19 bases in the middle. CDR1 is LGHDT, CDR2 YNNKEL, per germline (reference sequence). This CDR3 region has 17 residues. The CDR3 is CASSQDRGSYVWNTIYF. The CDR3 DNA reads TGTGCCAGCAGCCAAGATCGGGGGAGTTACGTCTGGAACACCATATATTTT.

The chain couples TRBV7-2 to TRBJ2-1; D is possibly TRBD2 (7 bases). V shed 5 bases and J shed 10 bases, with 24 bases lying between them. Germline assignment: CDR1 SGHTA and CDR2 FQGNSA. The CDR3 sequence is 16 residues long. CDR3 nucleotides: TGTGCCAGCAGCCTCGCGGGGGCTAGCACGCTCGGGGAGCAGTTCTTC. Its translation is CASSLAGASTLGEQFF.

V is TRBV18 and J is TRBJ2-1; the match to TRBD1 covers 7 bases. Trimming at V came to 3 bases and at J to 2 bases, leaving 1 base not matched to a gene. The CDR3 consists of 14 residues. Per germline, CDR1 KGHSH and CDR2 LQKENI. The CDR3 loop is CASSPQGAYNEQFF. The CDR3 DNA reads TGTGCCAGCTCACCGCAGGGGGCCTACAATGAGCAGTTCTTC. The variable domain in full, with the rest retrieved from reference TRBV18 and TRBJ2-1, is NAGVMQNPRHLVRRRGQEARLRCSPMKGHSHVYWYRQLPEEGLKFMVYLQKENIIDESGMPKERFSAEFPKEGPSILRIQQVVRGDSAAYFCASSPQGAYNEQFFGPGTRLTVL.

This clone was seen only a few times. The gene calls are TRBV6-5 and TRBJ1-1, with 7 bases lining up with TRBD1. Trimming removed 5 bases from V and 4 bases from J; junction bases left unmatched: 4. Germline V gene data show CDR1 as MNHEY and CDR2 as SVGAGI. There are 13 residues in the CDR3. CDR3 nucleotide sequence: TGTGCCAGCAGTAACAGGGGCGGCACTGAAGCTTTCTTT. Its translation: CASSNRGGTEAFF.

This clone was found once. This chain uses TRBV3-1 (or the pseudogene TRBV3-2) with TRBJ2-2; 8 bases fit TRBD2. J gave up 9 bases and V 2 bases, and 14 bases lay outside the gene matches. The CDR3 extends over 17 amino acids. Germline CDR1 is LGHDT and CDR2 is YNNKEL (reference sequence). The CDR3 spells CASSQSLGASGHRELFF. The CDR3 coding sequence is TGTGCCAGCAGCCAATCGTTGGGGGCTAGCGGGCACCGGGAGCTGTTTTTT.

This chain joins TRBV15 and TRBJ1-4; D ambiguous. Germline V gene sequence: CDR1 LNHNV, CDR2 YYDKDF (reference sequence). There are 14 residues in the CDR3. V was clipped by 0 bases and J by 5 bases, with 7 bases between them. CDR3 protein: CATSRDGGNEKLFF. CDR3 bases: TGTGCCACCAGCAGAGACGGCGGGAATGAAAAACTGTTTTTT.

This chain connects TRBV19 to TRBJ1-1; possibly TRBD1 for D (5 bases). CDR3 length equals 14 residues. V shed 3 bases and J shed 4 bases, with 12 bases lying between them. Germline CDR1 is LNHDA and CDR2 is SQIVND (reference sequence). In DNA, the CDR3 is TGTGCCAGTAGTATGGGGGGGGACGGCACTGAAGCTTTCTTT. This sequence encodes CASSMGGDGTEAFF.

The CDR3 loop is CASSNTGSSGNTIYF. The DNA of the CDR3 is TGCGCCAGCAGTAATACCGGGAGCAGTGGAAACACCATATATTTT. This rearrangement joins TRBV10-2 to TRBJ1-3, with D unresolved. Germline CDR1 and CDR2: WSHSY and SAAADI. Trimming shortened V by 5 bases and J by 3 bases, and 14 bases separated the two germline ends. This CDR3 is 15 amino acids long.

The V and J genes are TRBV5-6 and TRBJ2-7; D gene ambiguous. V was trimmed by 2 bases and J by 3 bases, leaving 6 bases between them. From germline, CDR1 is SGHDT and CDR2 YYEEEE. The CDR3 contains 12 residues. CDR3 DNA: TGTGCCAGCAGCTTCAGTTTCTACGAGCAGTACTTC. This sequence encodes CASSFSFYEQYF.

This clone was counted only a few times. This chain connects TRBV5-1 to TRBJ1-4; a weak D match, TRBD1 (5 bases). With 5 bases removed from V and 0 bases from J, the gap between germline ends came to 14 bases. There are 16 residues in the CDR3. Germline lookup yields CDR1 SGHRS and CDR2 YFSETQ. The CDR3 region has the DNA TGCGCCAGCAGGGACAATCCGGCTTCAACTAATGAAAAACTGTTTTTT. Translated: CASRDNPASTNEKLFF.

V is TRBV27 and J is TRBJ1-5, with D unclear. The CDR3 is 15 amino acids. V lost 3 bases and J 2 bases, leaving 11 bases between the germline ends. Germline CDR1 MNHEY, CDR2 SMNVEV (reference sequence). The chain's CDR3 is CASSLLGRGNQPQHF. The DNA of the CDR3 is TGTGCCAGCAGTTTGCTAGGGAGAGGCAATCAGCCCCAGCATTTT.

The chain combines TRBV30 with TRBJ2-1, with D possibly matching TRBD1 (6 bases). The germline V gene has CDR1 GTSNPN and CDR2 SVGIG (reference sequence). CDR3 length: 14 residues. Trimming removed 2 bases from V and 9 bases from J, with 17 bases in between. The DNA for the CDR3 is TGTGCCTGGAGTCGATCCTGGGGGCGGGTTGAGCAGTTCTTC. This sequence encodes CAWSRSWGRVEQFF.